The 14 T cell receptor beta chains listed next were all sequenced from one sample in a study of control samples from healthy donors and cancer patients. This table comes from immunoSEQ multiplex PCR, and its TCRdb copy is limited to in-frame clones, with some not included. The table shows some 90,000 clones, with around nine tenths occurring only once. Specimen: blood. The receptors were gathered from a woman in her sixties or seventies in good health.

The chain joins TRBV11-2 to TRBJ1-6, with D possibly being TRBD1 (6 bases). The V gene lost 5 bases and the J gene lost 6 bases, with 17 bases spanning the gap. There are 16 residues in the CDR3. CDR1 SGHAT and CDR2 FQNNGV come from the germline V gene. Here the CDR3 reads CASSPRGGQANSPLHF. The CDR3 DNA is TGTGCCAGCAGCCCCAGGGGTGGGCAGGCTAATTCACCCCTCCACTTT.

This clone was found a few times. The CDR3 protein is CATGGSSYEQYF. CDR3 sequence (DNA): TGTGCCACAGGGGGTTCCTCCTACGAGCAGTACTTC. This chain uses TRBV28 with TRBJ2-7, with 7 bases identical to TRBD1. CDR1 is MDHEN, CDR2 SYDVKM, per germline. The CDR3 has 12 amino acids. After removal of 10 bases from V and 0 bases from J, the junction contained 3 bases not matched to a gene.

This chain links TRBV6-5 with TRBJ2-7; a weak D match, TRBD2 (6 bases). This CDR3 has 14 amino acids. The V end lost 5 bases, the J end lost 2 bases, and 13 bases lay between the germline ends. Germline CDR1 MNHEY, CDR2 SVGAGI. The CDR3 reads CASSNPGVAYEQYF. In nucleotides, the CDR3 is TGTGCCAGCAGTAACCCGGGGGTCGCCTACGAGCAGTACTTC.

The chain employs TRBV5-4 and TRBJ2-5; maybe TRBD1 (6 bases). Trimming removed 3 bases from V and 5 bases from J, with 14 bases in between. From germline, CDR1 is SGHNT and CDR2 YYREEE (reference sequence). This CDR3 region has 14 residues. The CDR3 sequence: CASSSGQSGETQYF. The CDR3 bases are TGTGCCAGCAGCTCGGGACAATCGGGTGAGACCCAGTACTTC.

The chain carries TRBV15 and TRBJ1-6, with D possibly being TRBD1 (5 bases). The length of the CDR3 is 15 residues. Per the germline V gene, CDR1 is LNHNV and CDR2 is YYDKDF (reference sequence). Trimming pared 0 bases from V and 10 bases from J, leaving 13 bases between. CDR3 amino acids: CATSRDPGIASPLHF. Here the CDR3 DNA reads TGTGCCACCAGCAGAGATCCAGGGATAGCGTCACCCCTCCACTTT.

This rearrangement joins TRBV3-1 (or the pseudogene TRBV3-2) to TRBJ2-3, with a possible D match to TRBD1 (5 bases). Trimming pared 10 bases from V and 1 base from J, leaving 18 bases between. CDR1 is LGHDT, CDR2 YNNKEL, per germline (reference sequence). The CDR3 length is 15 residues. CDR3 bases: TGTGCCACTCACGACACGACCAGGGGCACAGATACGCAGTATTTT. It specifies CATHDTTRGTDTQYF.

CDR3 DNA sequence: TGCGCCAGCAGCCCGGGGGGGCTAGCGGGGGGACTCGAAGAGACCCAGTACTTC. It is translated as CASSPGGLAGGLEETQYF. This rearrangement joins TRBV5-1 to TRBJ2-5, with TRBD2 matching over 11 bases. J lost 3 bases, V lost 4 bases, and 14 bases had no gene match. The CDR3 loop spans 18 amino acids. Germline CDR1 and CDR2: SGHRS and YFSETQ.

The J gene is TRBJ1-2, the V gene TRBV5-1, with D unresolved. From germline, CDR1 is SGHRS and CDR2 YFSETQ. V shed 0 bases and J shed 3 bases, with 12 bases lying between them. This CDR3 contains 15 residues. Here the CDR3 DNA reads TGCGCCAGCAGCTTGGACCCGGGTTGGGACTATGGCTACACCTTC. It is translated as CASSLDPGWDYGYTF.

V usage is TRBV4-2 and J usage is TRBJ1-5; perhaps TRBD1 as D (5 bases). The CDR3 totals 15 residues. Trimming stripped 0 bases from V and 6 bases from J, with 12 bases between. Germline V lookup: CDR1 LGHNA, CDR2 YNFKEQ. CDR3: CASSQEEGSSQPQHF. The CDR3 DNA follows: TGTGCCAGCAGCCAAGAGGAGGGGTCTTCTCAGCCCCAGCATTTT.

The rearrangement joins TRBV7-9 to TRBJ2-7, with TRBD2 matching over 12 bases. The V gene's germline CDR1 is SEHNR and CDR2 FQNEAQ (reference sequence). CDR3 size: 14 residues. With 5 bases clipped from V and 3 bases from J, the junction kept 2 bases outside the gene matches. The DNA of the CDR3 is TGTGCCAGCAGCCAACTAGCGGGAGGCTACGAGCAGTACTTC. This translates into CASSQLAGGYEQYF.

This clone was counted a single time. V is TRBV2 and J is TRBJ1-3; D is unresolved. Germline lookup yields CDR1 SNHLY and CDR2 FYNNEI. V was cut by 7 bases and J by 0 bases, with 13 bases left in between. This CDR3 contains 15 residues. The CDR3 coding sequence is TGTGCCAGCATACGAACAGTTTACTCTGGAAACACCATATATTTT. This encodes CASIRTVYSGNTIYF.

This chain joins TRBV3-1 (or the pseudogene TRBV3-2) and TRBJ2-3; tentative D call: TRBD2 (5 bases). V was cut by 6 bases and J by 7 bases, with 17 bases left in between. Germline lookup yields CDR1 LGHDT and CDR2 YNNKEL (reference sequence). CDR3 size: 14 residues. CDR3 coding DNA: TGTGCCAGCAGTCGTGCTGGGAGCACCCATACGCAGTATTTT. It is translated as CASSRAGSTHTQYF.

The rearrangement joins TRBV14 to TRBJ2-7, with TRBD1 identical over 9 bases. V shed 4 bases, J shed 4 bases, and the junction held 11 bases outside the gene matches. Germline loops: CDR1 SGHDN, CDR2 FVKESK. The CDR3 has 16 amino acids. The CDR3 coding sequence is TGTGCCAGCAGCCGTCCCCCCGGGACAGGGATGTACGAGCAGTACTTC. Translated, it gives CASSRPPGTGMYEQYF.

The V gene is TRBV27, the J gene TRBJ2-3; unclear D gene. The germline gives CDR1 MNHEY, CDR2 SMNVEV (reference sequence). This CDR3 spans 16 amino acids. V lost 5 bases, J lost 0 bases, and 15 bases lay in between. CDR3 DNA sequence: TGTGCCAGCAGTCCCATGGGGTCCACTAGCACAGATACGCAGTATTTT. This encodes CASSPMGSTSTDTQYF.